Each of the 12 T cell receptor beta chains below was sequenced from the same sample in a study of T cell repertoires in cytomegalovirus infection. TCRdb redid the calling of the reads with MiXCR, one entry per CDR3 protein. The sample shows 680,000 or so distinct CDR3 sequences, less than 40% of them seen only once. The sequenced sample was PBMCs. Source of these receptors: a human donor in good health (CMV status not recorded). Some clones in this sample may be carry-over from other donors' samples.

With regard to this clonotype: Lacking the conserved final phenylalanine or tryptophan, this CDR3 likely reflects a read error. The genes are TRBV7-2 and TRBJ2-1, with D tentatively TRBD2 (5 bases). Germline assignment: CDR1 SGHTA and CDR2 FQGNSA. The CDR3 consists of 15 residues. The CDR3 DNA reads TGTGCCAGCAGCTTTGACACCTACGGGGTGAATGGGCAGTTCTTA. Translation: CASSFDTYGVNGQFL.

The genes are TRBV5-1 and TRBJ1-6, with D perhaps matching TRBD1 (5 bases). Germline V lookup: CDR1 SGHRS, CDR2 YFSETQ. Deletions cut 4 bases from V and 6 bases from J, with 8 bases between. This CDR3 is 13 amino acids long. This CDR3 reads CASSPDSNSPLHF. In DNA, the CDR3 is TGCGCCAGCAGCCCCGACAGTAATTCACCCCTCCACTTT.

This clonotype appeared many times. The chain is built from TRBV7-2 and TRBJ2-3; 7 nucleotides align to TRBD1. With V trimmed by 5 bases and J by 1 base, 6 bases remained unmatched. CDR3 length equals 15 residues. CDR1 SGHTA and CDR2 FQGNSA come from the germline V gene. In DNA form, the CDR3 reads TGTGCCAGCAGCCGAGAAGGGGGCCGCACAGATACGCAGTATTTT. It translates to CASSREGGRTDTQYF.

The V gene is TRBV9, the J gene TRBJ1-6; D uncertain. CDR1 and CDR2 from the germline V gene are SGDLS and YYNGEE. This CDR3 has 17 amino acids. V lost 3 bases and J lost 0, with 13 bases in between. The CDR3 nucleotides are TGTGCCAGCAGCGCCTCATTTCACAGCTCCTATAATTCACCCCTCCACTTT. Amino acids: CASSASFHSSYNSPLHF. Full variable domain (outside the CDR3, taken from reference TRBV9 and TRBJ1-6): DSGVTQTPKHLITATGQRVTLRCSPRSGDLSVYWYQQSLDQGLQFLIQYYNGEERAKGNILERFSAQQFPDLHSELNLSSLELGDSALYFCASSASFHSSYNSPLHFGNGTRLTVT.

This clonotype turned up a few times. V gene TRBV24-1 combines with J gene TRBJ2-1, with D possibly being TRBD1 (6 bases). The CDR3 is 14 amino acids. The V and J ends lost 3 bases and 7 bases respectively, with 12 bases between them. Germline V gene data show CDR1 as KGHDR and CDR2 as SFDVKD. CDR3 bases: TGTGCCACCAGTGATCTAAAAACAGGGAATGAGCAGTTCTTC. This codes for CATSDLKTGNEQFF.

This clonotype is a singleton in its sample. Its ends do not fully match the called genes, so a read error is possible. The rearrangement uses TRBV6-6 and TRBJ1-5; a possible D gene is TRBD1 (5 bases). Germline-derived CDR1 and CDR2 are MNHNY and SVGAGI (reference sequence). This CDR3 comprises 14 residues. The CDR3 here is CASSYWGFDQPHHF. In nucleotides, the CDR3 is TGTGCCAGCAGTTACTGGGGGTTTGATCAGCCCCATCATTTT.

This clonotype was counted once. This chain links TRBV12-3 or TRBV12-4 with TRBJ1-1; D gene ambiguous. The length of the CDR3 is 13 residues. The chain's CDR3 is CDSRWAANTEAFF. In nucleotides, the CDR3 is TGTGACAGTAGGTGGGCGGCGAACACTGAAGCTTTCTTT.

Only a few counts were recorded for this clonotype. The rearrangement uses TRBV7-2 and TRBJ2-5, with a tentative D call TRBD1 (5 bases). Germline loops: CDR1 SGHTA, CDR2 FQGNSA. V was trimmed by 5 bases and J by 5 bases, leaving 15 bases between them. The CDR3 consists of 14 residues. CDR3 bases: TGTGCCAGCAGCCCTCAGGGTCTTACGGAGACCCAGTACTTC. It codes for CASSPQGLTETQYF.

The chain employs TRBV2 and TRBJ1-2; D perhaps matches TRBD1 (5 bases). The CDR3 contains 17 residues. The germline CDR1 and CDR2 sequences are SNHLY and FYNNEI. V shed 1 base and J shed 0 bases, with 15 bases lying between them. The chain's CDR3 is CASSEVEDKLTNYGYTF. The CDR3, as DNA: TGTGCCAGCAGTGAAGTAGAGGACAAGTTGACTAACTATGGCTACACCTTC.

This clonotype was picked up a small number of times. Relative to the germline gene, one junction end is altered; a read error may explain this. The DNA of the CDR3 is TGTGCCAGCAGTACCGGACCCTCCGACGAGCAGTACTTC. Translated: CASSTGPSDEQYF. This rearrangement joins TRBV28 to TRBJ2-7; D is uncertain. Germline V lookup: CDR1 MDHEN, CDR2 SYDVKM. CDR3 length: 13 residues.

This clonotype was counted ten times or more. The CDR3 nucleotides are TGTGCCAGCAGTGTGGGGAACATCAACTTCTCTGGAAACACCATATATTTT. Encoded protein: CASSVGNINFSGNTIYF. The rearrangement links TRBV25-1 to TRBJ1-3; D remains unclear. CDR3 length equals 17 residues. Trimming took 4 bases from V and 0 from J, leaving 16 bases between them. CDR1 is MGHDK, CDR2 SYGVNS, per germline.

Only a few counts were recorded for this clonotype. The chain is built from TRBV5-4 and TRBJ1-1; 8 nucleotides agree with TRBD1. Germline CDR1 is SGHNT and CDR2 is YYREEE (reference sequence). V shed 4 bases, J shed 3 bases, and the junction held 8 bases outside the gene matches. CDR3 size: 15 residues. The CDR3 reads CASSGGQGPDTEAFF. In nucleotides, the CDR3 is TGTGCCAGCAGCGGAGGACAGGGCCCCGACACTGAAGCTTTCTTT.